Listed below are T cell receptor beta chains from one sample, sequenced in a study of cytomegalovirus exposure and HLA in healthy donors. Sequenced by immunoSEQ multiplex PCR; TCRdb stores in-frame clones only, minus some. The repertoire holds about 72,000 clones, more than 75% seen once, with under 2% in the top ten. What was sequenced was PBMCs. Receptors originate from a man aged 18 to 30 in good health and CMV-seronegative. The CDR3 runs from the conserved cysteine through the conserved F or W. A D gene is named only where the DNA matches it firmly. Where a row states a size, it is once, few, many or the class of an expanded clone; other rows omit it.

v_gene	j_gene	d_gene	abundance	CDR3aa	CDR3nt
TRBV7-2	TRBJ2-7	-	once	CASSRSAQGTYEQYF	TGTGCCAGCAGCCGCAGCGCCCAGGGCACCTACGAGCAGTACTTC
TRBV7-2	TRBJ2-7	-	-	CASSSRRSSSYEQYF	TGTGCCAGCAGCTCTAGGCGTAGTAGCTCCTACGAGCAGTACTTC
TRBV30	TRBJ2-7	-	-	CAWTSGSGNGQYF	TGTGCCTGGACTTCGGGATCTGGGAACGGGCAGTACTTC
TRBV19	TRBJ2-1	TRBD1	-	CASSRQGVSYNEQFF	TGTGCCAGTAGTAGACAGGGCGTTAGCTACAATGAGCAGTTCTTC
TRBV28	TRBJ2-7	TRBD2	once	CASTTVGGPYEQYF	TGTGCCAGCACTACGGTGGGAGGGCCCTACGAGCAGTACTTC
TRBV9	TRBJ1-2	TRBD1	once	CASSTRDSINGYTF	TGTGCCAGCAGCACCCGGGACAGCATCAATGGCTACACCTTC
TRBV13	TRBJ2-2	TRBD1	once	CASSKRVGTGYTGELFF	TGTGCCAGCAGCAAAAGGGTCGGGACAGGCTACACCGGGGAGCTGTTTTTT
TRBV28	TRBJ1-2	-	-	CASTQFTRADGYTF	TGTGCCAGCACCCAATTTACCAGGGCGGATGGCTACACCTTC
TRBV5-1	TRBJ2-3	-	-	CASKSIARSTDTQYF	TGCGCCAGCAAATCAATCGCCAGGTCCACAGATACGCAGTATTTT
TRBV7-9	TRBJ2-7	-	-	CASSLYPEGEQYF	TGTGCCAGCAGCTTATACCCCGAGGGCGAGCAGTACTTC
TRBV6-6	TRBJ1-5	TRBD1	-	CASSYGDRGNQPQHF	TGTGCCAGCAGTTACGGGGACAGGGGCAATCAGCCCCAGCATTTT
TRBV19	TRBJ2-1	TRBD2	-	CASSIVGGGRNEQFF	TGTGCCAGTAGTATAGTTGGCGGGGGGAGAAATGAGCAGTTCTTC
TRBV29-1	TRBJ1-1	-	-	CSVSPAAEAFF	TGCAGCGTTAGCCCCGCTGCTGAAGCTTTCTTT
TRBV19	TRBJ2-2	TRBD2	-	CASSVLAGANTGELFF	TGTGCCAGTAGTGTCTTAGCGGGAGCGAACACCGGGGAGCTGTTTTTT
TRBV7-9	TRBJ1-5	TRBD1	-	CASSLIGGPGNQPQHF	TGTGCCAGCAGCTTAATAGGGGGCCCGGGCAATCAGCCCCAGCATTTT